The clone carrying this TCR beta chain was observed a handful of times. What it binds is unknown. Germline-derived CDR1 and CDR2 are MNHNS and SASEGT. The CDR3 runs to 15 residues. Germline trimming cut 6 bases from V and 0 bases from J; bases unmatched to any gene: 8. This entry comes from a study of regulatory T cells in long-lasting Graves disease. Arm-PCR with iRepertoire HTBI primers amplified the CDR3 regions for these TCR beta libraries. TCRdb redid the calling of the multiplex PCR reads with MiXCR, one entry per CDR3 protein. The sample consists of 500,000 to 800,000 distinct CDR3 sequences, 25% to 35% of them appearing once. Study-level points and caveats: TCR diversity was lower in persistent than newly diagnosed Graves' disease.

Time point in this sample: persistent/refractory GD, antithyroid drugs over 5 years with positive TRAb. After RNA was extracted from PBMCs, the TCR library was made from it. Patients were enrolled at an endocrinology department in Xi'an, China. Staff drew about 8.2 milliliters of peripheral blood into EDTA tubes. The gene calls are TRBV6-1 and TRBJ2-7, with TRBD2 matching over 7 bases. The specimen comprised peripheral blood mononuclear cells (PBMCs), sampled when the disease was refractory, from a patient treated with antithyroid drugs. The clonotype comes from a female donor with Graves disease. CDR3 nucleotide sequence: TGTGCCAGCAGACGAACTAGCGCCTACTCCTACGAGCAGTACTTC. It yields the protein CASRRTSAYSYEQYF.